This TCR beta chain is from a study of response to subunit inactivated influenza vaccine (dated by TCRdb to the late 2010s). Describing the broader study: To follow how T cells responded to a trivalent subunit inactivated influenza vaccine, the researchers relied on deep quantitative profiling of the T cell receptor repertoire.

Trimming at the junction amounts to 2 bases on V and 6 bases on J, and the germline ends lie 16 bases apart. CDR1 is given as KGHDR and CDR2 as SFDVKD, both from the germline V gene. Measured from the cysteine to the phenylalanine, the CDR3 is 16 residues long. Only the CDR3 DNA stays, 48 bases, in frame from base 1. The library was prepared using RT-PCR. Sequenced using an Illumina HiSeq 2500. TCRdb trimmed the raw reads at Q25, called clones with MiXCR and kept productive beta chains. When rows share a CDR3 protein, they turn into one entry using the most common DNA and genes. In all, the sample holds some 520,000 distinct CDR3 sequences, and more than 15% of those were seen once. Roughly 3.1% of the sample rests with the top ten. Study-wide conclusions, independent of this receptor: The authors suggested that each seasonal influenza vaccination may recruit only a limited number of new T cells.

This clonotype was seen only a few times. The specificity of this receptor is unknown. Base qualities are not provided; no much larger clone lies one nucleotide away. Specimen: CD4+ T cells sorted from PBMCs, collected around 25 months after vaccination. This TCR derives from a man aged 50 to 69 who received an inactivated influenza vaccine. Donor details come from another sample of the same person, matched by shared clones. The rearrangement combines TRBV24-1 with TRBJ2-1; a tentative D call is TRBD2 (5 bases match). The DNA sequence follows: TGTGCCACCAGTGATTCCCGGGCTAGCCCCGGCAATGAGCAGTTCTTC. It specifies CATSDSRASPGNEQFF.